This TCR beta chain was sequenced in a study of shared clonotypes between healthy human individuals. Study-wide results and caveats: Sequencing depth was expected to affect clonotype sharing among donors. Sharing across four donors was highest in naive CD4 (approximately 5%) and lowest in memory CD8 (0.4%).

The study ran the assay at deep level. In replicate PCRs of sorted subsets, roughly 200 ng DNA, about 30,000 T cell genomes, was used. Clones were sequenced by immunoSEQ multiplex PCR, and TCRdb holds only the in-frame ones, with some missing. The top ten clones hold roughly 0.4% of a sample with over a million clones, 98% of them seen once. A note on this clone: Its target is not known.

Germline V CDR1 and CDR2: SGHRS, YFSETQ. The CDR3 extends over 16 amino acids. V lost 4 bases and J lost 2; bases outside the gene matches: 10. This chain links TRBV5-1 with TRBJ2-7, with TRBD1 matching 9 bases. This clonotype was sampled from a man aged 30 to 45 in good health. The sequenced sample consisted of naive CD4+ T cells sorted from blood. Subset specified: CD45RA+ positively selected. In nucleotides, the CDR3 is TGCGCCAGCAGCCCAAGTACGGGACAGGGACCCTACGAGCAGTACTTC. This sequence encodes CASSPSTGQGPYEQYF.